One T cell receptor (beta chain) is described in this entry. This sample stems from a study of T cell changes during pregnancy in multiple sclerosis. The CDR3 has 13 residues. Unmatched junction bases numbered 7, after V lost 6 bases and J lost 8 bases. Germline V gives CDR1 MNHNY, CDR2 SVGAGI (reference sequence). Assay: immunoSEQ multiplex PCR; the TCRdb copy retains only in-frame clones and omits some. The table lists roughly 100,000 clones, about nine tenths of them singletons, with roughly 1.7% in the top ten. The input for sequencing was peripheral blood, taken after pregnancy. This TCR came from a female donor in good health, enrolled as a control in a pregnancy study. V is TRBV6-6 and J is TRBJ1-2; 9 nucleotides agree with TRBD1. CDR3 loop: CASRIGTGRGYTF. CDR3 DNA: TGTGCCAGCAGGATCGGGACAGGGCGAGGCTACACCTTC.